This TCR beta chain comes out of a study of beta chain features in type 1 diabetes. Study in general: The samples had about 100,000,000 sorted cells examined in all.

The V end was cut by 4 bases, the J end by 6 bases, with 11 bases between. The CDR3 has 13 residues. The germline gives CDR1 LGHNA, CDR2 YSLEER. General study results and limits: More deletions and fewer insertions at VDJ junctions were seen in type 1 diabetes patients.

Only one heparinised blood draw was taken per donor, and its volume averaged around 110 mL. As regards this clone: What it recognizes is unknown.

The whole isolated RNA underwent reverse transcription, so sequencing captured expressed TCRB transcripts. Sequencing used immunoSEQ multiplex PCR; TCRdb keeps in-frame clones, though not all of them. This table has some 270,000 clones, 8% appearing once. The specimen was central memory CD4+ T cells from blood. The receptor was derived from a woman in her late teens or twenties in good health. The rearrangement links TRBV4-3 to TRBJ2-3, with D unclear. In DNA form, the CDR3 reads TGCGCCAGCAGCCGCCTTGGGTTGGATACGCAGTATTTT. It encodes CASSRLGLDTQYF.